Following are 11 T cell receptor beta chains from one sample sequenced in a study of regulatory T cells in long-lasting Graves disease. To make TCR beta libraries, researchers used iRepertoire HTBI primers and Arm-PCR of CDR3 regions. TCRdb itself ran the multiplex PCR reads through MiXCR, one entry per CDR3 protein. The sample carries 300,000 to 400,000 distinct CDR3 sequences, around a sixth recorded once. Time point indicated: newly diagnosed GD, antithyroid drugs for less than 3 months. PBMC RNA served as the TCR library source. The specimen was peripheral blood mononuclear cells (PBMCs), collected at new diagnosis, from a patient treated with antithyroid drugs. The receptors were gathered from a female donor with Graves disease.

This clonotype was detected many times. In DNA form, the CDR3 reads TGCGCCAGCAGCTGGGGGACAGGGAATGAGCAGTTCTTC. Amino acids: CASSWGTGNEQFF. The rearrangement links TRBV5-1 to TRBJ2-1, with TRBD1 matching 9 bases. The CDR3 totals 13 residues. The germline gives CDR1 SGHRS, CDR2 YFSETQ. The J segment lost 7 bases and the V segment lost 3 bases, leaving 2 bases of the junction unmatched.

This clonotype was found many times. The chain uses TRBV6-5 and TRBJ2-5; the D call may be TRBD1 or TRBD2 (5 bases each). V dropped 0 bases and J dropped 4 bases, with 12 bases sitting between them. The CDR3 length is 15 residues. Germline V lookup: CDR1 MNHEY, CDR2 SVGAGI. The CDR3 loop reads CASSYSRNGAETQYF. In DNA, the CDR3 is TGTGCCAGCAGTTACTCGAGGAACGGGGCAGAGACCCAGTACTTC.

This clonotype was picked up many times. The V and J genes are TRBV13 and TRBJ2-3; 9 bases are a match to TRBD2. Germline CDR1 is PRHDT and CDR2 is FYEKMQ (reference sequence). After removal of 2 bases from V and 1 base from J, the junction contained 1 base not matched to a gene. The CDR3 covers 15 residues. The CDR3 coding sequence is TGTGCCAGCAGCTTATGGACTAGCGGCACAGATACGCAGTATTTT. Protein: CASSLWTSGTDTQYF.

There are a few counts of this clonotype. This chain joins TRBV27 and TRBJ2-3; either TRBD1 or TRBD2 may fit D (5 bases each). The CDR3 extends over 13 amino acids. The germline V gene has CDR1 MNHEY and CDR2 SMNVEV (reference sequence). The V end lost 9 bases, the J end lost 4 bases, and 14 bases lay between the germline ends. The CDR3 loop reads CASSASRADTQYF. The DNA for the CDR3 is TGTGCCAGTAGCGCCTCCAGGGCAGATACGCAGTATTTT.

The rearrangement uses TRBV18 and TRBJ2-1, with D possibly TRBD1 on 6 matching bases. Trimming cost V 2 bases and J 10 bases, with 15 bases left between them. Germline V gene data show CDR1 as KGHSH and CDR2 as LQKENI. CDR3 length: 14 residues. The CDR3 DNA reads as TGTGCCAGCTCACCATTAATAAGGGGGTGGGAGCAGTTCTTC. It codes for CASSPLIRGWEQFF.

The chain employs TRBV12-3 or TRBV12-4 and TRBJ1-5; D may be TRBD1 (5 bases). Trimming stripped 4 bases from V and 7 bases from J, with 8 bases between. This CDR3 is 12 amino acids long. CDR3 coding DNA: TGTGCCAGCAGTTCGTGGGGGCAGCCCCAGCATTTT. As protein: CASSSWGQPQHF.

The chain employs TRBV5-4 and TRBJ2-1, with D possibly TRBD1 on 6 matching bases. The CDR3 covers 14 residues. Trimming took off 0 bases at V and 3 bases at J, with 7 bases between the two ends. CDR1 and CDR2 from the germline V gene are SGHNT and YYREEE (reference sequence). The chain's CDR3 is CASSLEGDYNEQFF. For the CDR3, the DNA is TGTGCCAGCAGCTTGGAGGGGGACTACAATGAGCAGTTCTTC.

The genes are TRBV2 and TRBJ2-4; 7 nucleotides agree with TRBD2. Germline CDR1 is SNHLY and CDR2 is FYNNEI. Losses at the gene ends were 8 bases for V and 2 bases for J; bases not matched to a gene: 6. This CDR3 region has 14 residues. CDR3: CASGGGAPKNIQYF. The CDR3 coding sequence is TGTGCCAGCGGGGGGGGTGCCCCCAAAAACATTCAGTACTTC.

The rearrangement uses TRBV27 and TRBJ2-1, with TRBD1 matching over 7 bases. This CDR3 is 14 amino acids long. CDR1 is MNHEY, CDR2 SMNVEV, per germline (reference sequence). V dropped 2 bases and J dropped 8; count of bases not matched to a gene: 6. Here the CDR3 DNA reads TGTGCCAGCAGTTTAAGGGGGCTTCTTTATGAGCAGTTCTTC. The encoded protein is CASSLRGLLYEQFF.

This clonotype has only a few counts. This chain joins TRBV6-2 or TRBV6-3 and TRBJ1-5; D is uncertain. Germline CDR1 is MNHEY and CDR2 is SVGEGT. The CDR3 loop spans 15 amino acids. Trimming pared 7 bases from V and 3 bases from J, leaving 16 bases between. The CDR3 loop reads CASTTVGDVNQPQHF. The CDR3 DNA sequence: TGTGCCAGCACCACCGTCGGGGATGTCAATCAGCCCCAGCATTTT.

This clonotype was counted many times. The genes are TRBV28 and TRBJ1-1; D is unresolved. V was cut by 3 bases and J by 0 bases, with 8 bases left in between. Germline-derived CDR1 and CDR2 are MDHEN and SYDVKM. The CDR3 is 14 amino acids. CDR3 region: CASSLRVMNTEAFF. The DNA for the CDR3 is TGTGCCAGCAGTTTGAGGGTCATGAACACTGAAGCTTTCTTT.